The rows below give T cell receptor beta chains drawn from one sample of a study of shared clonotypes between healthy human individuals. Clones were sequenced by immunoSEQ multiplex PCR, and TCRdb holds only the in-frame ones, with some missing. The table lists approximately 1.9 million clones, about 94% of them singletons. The specimen sequenced was naive CD8+ T cells from PBMCs. The receptors here all came from a man younger than 35 in good health. Some clones in this sample may be carry-over from other donors' samples. Each CDR3 is given with its conserved first and last residue. A D gene is named only where the DNA matches it firmly. The listing skips clone size in some rows; elsewhere it reads once, few, many or a size class.

D gene	V gene	J gene	clone size	CDR3 protein	CDR3 DNA
.	TRBV2	TRBJ2-2	.	CASNPDKLNTGELFF	TGTGCCAGCAACCCGGACAAGCTTAACACCGGGGAGCTGTTTTTT
.	TRBV5-6	TRBJ2-1	.	CASSADLGEEVNEQFF	TGTGCCAGCAGCGCAGATCTGGGGGAGGAAGTGAATGAGCAGTTCTTC
.	TRBV7-3	TRBJ2-3	.	CASSFGTTDTQYF	TGTGCCAGCAGCTTTGGTACTACAGATACGCAGTATTTT
.	TRBV21-1	TRBJ1-4	.	CASRRGGAPGELFF	TGTGCCAGCCGCAGGGGCGGGGCTCCGGGGGAACTGTTTTTT
TRBD2	TRBV5-4	TRBJ2-7	.	CVPASGSSFYEQYF	TGTGTCCCGGCAAGCGGGAGTTCCTTTTACGAGCAGTACTTC
.	TRBV27	TRBJ1-5	.	CASSLLPLGQNNQPQHF	TGTGCCAGCAGTTTATTGCCTCTTGGACAGAACAATCAGCCCCAGCATTTT
TRBD2	TRBV7-6	TRBJ2-7	once	CASSLGAGGSYEQYF	TGTGCCAGCAGCTTAGGAGCGGGAGGGTCCTACGAGCAGTACTTC
.	TRBV4-3	TRBJ1-1	few	CASSQGGPNTEAFF	TGCGCCAGCAGCCAAGGGGGACCGAACACTGAAGCTTTCTTT
.	TRBV5-5	TRBJ2-7	.	CASSPSIVYEQYF	TGTGCCAGCAGCCCCTCTATCGTCTACGAGCAGTACTTC
.	TRBV5-1	TRBJ1-2	.	CASRFEKNYGYTF	TGCGCCAGCAGGTTTGAGAAGAACTATGGCTACACCTTC
TRBD1	TRBV28	TRBJ2-7	.	CASTPGTGGFYEQYF	TGTGCCAGCACCCCCGGGACAGGGGGCTTCTACGAGCAGTACTTC
.	TRBV29-1	TRBJ1-1	.	CSVRDLGHSLGTEAFF	TGCAGCGTTAGAGACTTGGGACACTCGTTGGGCACTGAAGCTTTCTTT
.	TRBV27	TRBJ2-1	.	CASSLASRVHEQFF	TGTGCCAGCAGTTTAGCTAGTCGTGTCCATGAGCAGTTCTTC
.	TRBV5-6	TRBJ2-3	once	CASSWATGGTDTQYF	TGTGCCAGCAGCTGGGCGACAGGAGGCACAGATACGCAGTATTTT
.	TRBV9	TRBJ2-2	.	CASSVRVYTGELFF	TGTGCCAGCAGCGTACGTGTTTACACCGGGGAGCTGTTTTTT
TRBD1	TRBV19	TRBJ2-4	.	CASRPGTGGGENIQYF	TGTGCCAGTAGACCTGGGACAGGGGGAGGAGAAAACATTCAGTACTTC
.	TRBV13	TRBJ2-7	.	CASSAGTDFSYEQYF	TGTGCCAGCAGCGCCGGGACCGACTTCTCCTACGAGCAGTACTTC
.	TRBV11-2	TRBJ1-5	.	CASSLDSAQPQHF	TGTGCCAGCAGCTTAGATAGTGCTCAGCCCCAGCATTTT
.	TRBV29-1	TRBJ2-2	.	CSVTQGTGGELFF	TGCAGCGTTACACAGGGAACGGGCGGGGAGCTGTTTTTT
.	TRBV4-3	TRBJ1-6	.	CASSLKDGISPLHF	TGCGCCAGCAGTCTCAAGGACGGGATTTCACCCCTCCACTTT
TRBD1	TRBV9	TRBJ2-5	.	CASSLWGQGARETQYF	TGTGCCAGCAGCCTTTGGGGACAGGGGGCTAGGGAGACCCAGTACTTC
.	TRBV25-1	TRBJ1-2	.	CASSEYLGIYGYTF	TGTGCCAGCAGTGAATATTTAGGGATCTATGGCTACACCTTC
.	TRBV4-2	TRBJ2-7	.	CAGGTGYEQYF	TGTGCCGGCGGGACGGGCTACGAGCAGTACTTC
.	TRBV25-1	TRBJ1-4	few	CASTQDSNEKLFF	TGTGCCAGCACCCAGGACAGTAATGAAAAACTGTTTTTT
.	TRBV7-9	TRBJ2-5	.	CASRIGQQETQYF	TGTGCCAGCAGGATAGGACAGCAAGAGACCCAGTACTTC
TRBD1	TRBV7-9	TRBJ1-5	.	CASSPTLGTASNQPQHF	TGTGCCAGCAGCCCGACTTTAGGGACAGCTAGCAATCAGCCCCAGCATTTT
TRBD1	TRBV4-3	TRBJ2-7	.	CASSQGTGSSYEQYF	TGCGCCAGCAGCCAAGGGACAGGGAGCTCCTACGAGCAGTACTTC
.	TRBV27	TRBJ1-1	.	CASSLSDTPGWTEAFF	TGTGCCAGCAGTTTATCTGACACTCCGGGGTGGACTGAAGCTTTCTTT
.	TRBV30	TRBJ1-6	.	CAWSVRRPGWSPLHF	TGTGCCTGGAGTGTACGGCGCCCTGGATGGTCACCCCTCCACTTT
.	TRBV29-1	TRBJ1-2	.	CSVESSRRDTRGGYTF	TGCAGCGTTGAATCCTCAAGAAGAGACACGAGGGGTGGCTACACCTTC
.	TRBV4-1	TRBJ2-4	.	CASSQDSGKNIQYF	TGCGCCAGCAGCCAAGATAGCGGAAAAAACATTCAGTACTTC
.	TRBV2	TRBJ2-7	.	CASSEGVGYFYEQYF	TGTGCCAGCAGTGAAGGAGTCGGCTACTTCTACGAGCAGTACTTC
.	TRBV27	TRBJ2-7	.	CASSLAGAHHEQYF	TGTGCCAGCAGTTTGGCAGGGGCTCACCACGAGCAGTACTTC
.	TRBV27	TRBJ2-7	.	CASSPGGGSPYEQYF	TGTGCCAGCAGCCCCGGGGGCGGGAGCCCCTACGAGCAGTACTTC
.	TRBV11-2	TRBJ2-1	once	CASSLRLFEQFF	TGTGCCAGCAGCTTACGTCTGTTTGAGCAGTTCTTC
.	TRBV2	TRBJ1-2	.	CASSERGPYGYTF	TGTGCCAGCAGTGAACGGGGTCCCTATGGCTACACCTTC
.	TRBV28	TRBJ1-2	.	CASSPFLLGGYTF	TGTGCCAGCAGTCCCTTCCTGTTAGGCGGCTACACCTTC
.	TRBV11-2	TRBJ1-1	few	CASSFGGPGTEAFF	TGTGCCAGCAGCTTTGGGGGCCCTGGCACTGAAGCTTTCTTT
.	TRBV27	TRBJ2-7	.	CASSSPQGF	TGTGCCAGCAGTTCCCCCCAGGGCTTC
TRBD1	TRBV29-1	TRBJ2-1	.	CSVERGEDRVGEQFF	TGCAGCGTTGAAAGGGGTGAAGACAGGGTTGGTGAGCAGTTCTTC
.	TRBV28	TRBJ1-2	.	CASSLLDFYGYTF	TGTGCCAGCAGTTTATTAGACTTCTATGGCTACACCTTC
.	TRBV7-7	TRBJ2-7	.	CASSPGLTGYEQYF	TGTGCCAGCAGCCCGGGACTGACGGGGTACGAGCAGTACTTC
.	TRBV7-9	TRBJ2-2	.	CASGGPKFGELFF	TGTGCCAGCGGGGGCCCAAAATTTGGGGAGCTGTTTTTT
.	TRBV7-9	TRBJ2-2	.	CASSLAETYTNTGELFF	TGTGCCAGCAGCTTAGCGGAAACCTATACGAACACCGGGGAGCTGTTTTTT
TRBD1	TRBV7-8	TRBJ2-7	.	CASSPWTGTGYEQYF	TGTGCCAGCAGCCCCTGGACAGGTACGGGATACGAGCAGTACTTC